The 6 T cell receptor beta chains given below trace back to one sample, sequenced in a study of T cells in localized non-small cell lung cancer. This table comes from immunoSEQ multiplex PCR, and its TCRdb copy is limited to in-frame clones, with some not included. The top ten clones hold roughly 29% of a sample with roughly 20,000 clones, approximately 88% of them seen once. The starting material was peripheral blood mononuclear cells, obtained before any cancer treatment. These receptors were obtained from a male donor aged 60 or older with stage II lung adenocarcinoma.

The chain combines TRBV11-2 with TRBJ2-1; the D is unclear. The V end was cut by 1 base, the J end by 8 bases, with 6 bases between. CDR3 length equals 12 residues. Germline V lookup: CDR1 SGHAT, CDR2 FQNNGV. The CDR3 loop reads CASSLVHDEQFF. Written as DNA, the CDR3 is TGTGCCAGCAGCTTAGTCCACGATGAGCAGTTCTTC.

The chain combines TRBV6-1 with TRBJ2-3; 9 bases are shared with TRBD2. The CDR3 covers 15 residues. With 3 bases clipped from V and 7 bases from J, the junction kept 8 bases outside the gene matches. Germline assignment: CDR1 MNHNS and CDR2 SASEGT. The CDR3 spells CASSEGSGSIYTQYF. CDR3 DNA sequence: TGTGCCAGCAGTGAGGGTAGCGGGAGTATTTATACGCAGTATTTT.

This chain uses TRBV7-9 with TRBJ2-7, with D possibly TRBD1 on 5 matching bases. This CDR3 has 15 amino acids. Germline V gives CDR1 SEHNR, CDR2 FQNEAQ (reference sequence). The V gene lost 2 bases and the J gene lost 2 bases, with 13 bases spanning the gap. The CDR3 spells CASSLSRGIAYEQYF. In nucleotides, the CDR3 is TGTGCCAGCAGCTTATCTAGGGGAATAGCCTACGAGCAGTACTTC. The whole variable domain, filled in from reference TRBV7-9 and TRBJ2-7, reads DTGVSQNPRHKITKRGQNVTFRCDPISEHNRLYWYRQTLGQGPEFLTYFQNEAQLEKSRLLSDRFSAERPKGSFSTLEIQRTEQGDSAMYLCASSLSRGIAYEQYFGPGTRLTVT.

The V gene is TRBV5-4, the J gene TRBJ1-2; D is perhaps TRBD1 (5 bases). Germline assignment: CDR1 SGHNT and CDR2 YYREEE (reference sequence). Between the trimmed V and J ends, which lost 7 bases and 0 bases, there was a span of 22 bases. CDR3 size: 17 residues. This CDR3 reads CASGYPGLYGSNYGYTF. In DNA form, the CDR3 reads TGTGCCAGCGGATACCCGGGGCTATATGGGTCTAACTATGGCTACACCTTC.

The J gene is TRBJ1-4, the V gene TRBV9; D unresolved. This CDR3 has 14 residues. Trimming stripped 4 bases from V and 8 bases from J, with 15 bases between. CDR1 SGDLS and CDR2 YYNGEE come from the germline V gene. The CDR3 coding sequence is TGTGCCAGCAGCAACGGCCCTTGGGGAGAAAAACTGTTTTTT. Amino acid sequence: CASSNGPWGEKLFF.

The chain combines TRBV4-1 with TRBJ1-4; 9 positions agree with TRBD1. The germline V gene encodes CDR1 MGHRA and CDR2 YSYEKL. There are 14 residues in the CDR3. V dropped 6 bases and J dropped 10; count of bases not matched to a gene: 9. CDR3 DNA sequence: TGCGCCAGCAGGGAACAGGGGGCTGGTGGAAAACTGTTTTTT. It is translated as CASREQGAGGKLFF.